One and the same sample provided the 11 T cell receptor beta chains below, sequenced in a study of blood T cells in healthy people across ages. Primed by a sample-barcoded 5' primer and a J-beta primer mix, a second PCR proceeded for about 7 to 11 cycles. A single record per CDR3 protein comes from TCRdb applying MiXCR to the 5' RACE reads. The sample lists approximately 730,000 distinct CDR3 sequences; around 40% were seen once. The specimen sequenced was blood. These receptors were obtained from a woman aged 55 to 70 in good health.

The V gene is TRBV7-9, the J gene TRBJ1-4; D unclear. The length of the CDR3 is 12 residues. V dropped 3 bases and J dropped 12 bases, with 11 bases sitting between them. Germline CDR1 and CDR2: SEHNR and FQNEAQ (reference sequence). This CDR3 reads CASSFANGELFF. The DNA for the CDR3 is TGTGCCAGCAGCTTTGCGAATGGCGAACTGTTTTTT.

This clonotype was seen ten or more times. CDR3: CASSSPGQGRDEQFF. CDR3 bases: TGTGCCAGCAGCTCCCCGGGACAGGGTAGGGATGAGCAGTTCTTC. The chain joins TRBV11-1 to TRBJ2-1, with TRBD1 identical over 9 bases. Germline V lookup: CDR1 SGHAT, CDR2 FQDESV (reference sequence). Germline trimming cut 4 bases from V and 8 bases from J; bases unmatched to any gene: 9. CDR3 length: 15 residues.

This chain uses TRBV5-4 with TRBJ2-2, with a possible D match to TRBD2 (5 bases). Germline values: CDR1 SGHNT, CDR2 YYREEE (reference sequence). The CDR3 length is 13 residues. V was pared by 5 bases and J by 6 bases, with 11 bases between. The CDR3 DNA sequence: TGTGCCAGCAGTCCTGGAGGCGCCGGGGAGCTGTTTTTT. This sequence encodes CASSPGGAGELFF.

This clonotype was observed a handful of times. The rearrangement uses TRBV5-1 and TRBJ2-1, with D perhaps TRBD1 (5 bases). This CDR3 comprises 13 residues. The V and J ends lost 6 bases and 0 bases respectively, with 7 bases between them. The germline V gene encodes CDR1 SGHRS and CDR2 YFSETQ. CDR3 residues: CASTQGSYNEQFF. CDR3 bases: TGCGCCAGCACTCAGGGCTCCTACAATGAGCAGTTCTTC.

This rearrangement joins TRBV7-9 to TRBJ2-5, with 12 bases identical to TRBD2. Germline V gene sequence: CDR1 SEHNR, CDR2 FQNEAQ (reference sequence). The CDR3 contains 19 residues. The junction had 16 bases not matched to a gene; V was cut back by 8 bases and J by 0 bases. The DNA of the CDR3 is TGTGCCAGCTCCCCCAGGGGGTCGACTAGCGGGAGATACCAAGAGACCCAGTACTTC. Protein sequence: CASSPRGSTSGRYQETQYF.

The rearrangement joins TRBV2 to TRBJ2-1, with TRBD2 matching over 8 bases. V lost 6 bases, J lost 4 bases, and 11 bases stayed unmatched. Per germline, CDR1 SNHLY and CDR2 FYNNEI. The CDR3 sequence is 16 residues long. CDR3 sequence (DNA): TGTGCCAGCAGCGTACTTGCGGGAGGAAGTTACAATGAGCAGTTCTTC. This gives the protein CASSVLAGGSYNEQFF. The full variable domain, in which reference TRBV2 and TRBJ2-1 provide the parts outside the CDR3, is EPEVTQTPSHQVTQMGQEVILRCVPISNHLYFYWYRQILGQKVEFLVSFYNNEISEKSEIFDDQFSVERPDGSNFTLKIRSTKLEDSAMYFCASSVLAGGSYNEQFFGPGTRLTVL.

The chain links TRBV29-1 to TRBJ2-5, with 7 bases matching TRBD1. V was pared by 6 bases and J by 9 bases, with 4 bases of the junction left unmatched. CDR1 SQVTM and CDR2 ANQGSEA come from the germline V gene. CDR3 length: 10 residues. The CDR3 region is CSVGTAPQYF. CDR3 nucleotide sequence: TGCAGCGTAGGGACAGCCCCCCAGTACTTC.

Ten or more counts support this clonotype. This chain uses TRBV11-2 with TRBJ2-5; unclear D gene. Trimming removed 2 bases from V and 9 bases from J, with 13 bases in between. In germline, CDR1 is SGHAT, CDR2 FQNNGV. There are 13 residues in the CDR3. The CDR3 bases are TGTGCCAGCAGCTTATCCCCAGACTCGGCCCAGTACTTC. The encoded protein is CASSLSPDSAQYF.

This chain connects TRBV20-1 to TRBJ1-5; D ambiguous. Germline V gives CDR1 DFQATT, CDR2 SNEGSKA (reference sequence). V was pared by 6 bases and J by 2 bases, with 8 bases between. The CDR3 extends over 12 amino acids. DNA of the CDR3: TGCAGTGCAACGGACGGCAATCAGCCCCAGCATTTT. Protein: CSATDGNQPQHF.

This clonotype was recorded once. A much bigger clone sits one base away, suggesting this may be a read error. The J gene is TRBJ2-1, the V gene TRBV5-1; D is perhaps TRBD2 (6 bases). The CDR3 loop spans 13 amino acids. The germline V gene has CDR1 SGHRS and CDR2 YFSETQ. In DNA, the CDR3 is TGCGCCAGCAGCTTAGGGACTGTCAATGAGCAGCTCTTC. It codes for CASSLGTVNEQLF.

The chain employs TRBV6-6 and TRBJ1-4; D is ambiguous. In germline, CDR1 is MNHNY, CDR2 SVGAGI (reference sequence). Trimming took 10 bases from V and 4 from J, leaving 13 bases between them. The CDR3 sequence is 13 residues long. The DNA of the CDR3 is TGTGCCATTATGGACTCCTATAATGAAAAACTGTTTTTT. It yields the protein CAIMDSYNEKLFF.